This is a list of T cell receptor beta chains from one sample in a study of blood T cell repertoires in COVID-19. Clones were read by immunoSEQ multiplex PCR, and TCRdb kept only the in-frame ones, dropping some. The table shows some 65,000 clones, with almost 90% occurring only once. Sequenced input: peripheral blood. The receptors come from an elderly woman with active COVID-19. CDR3s include the opening cysteine and the closing phenylalanine or tryptophan. Fields, in order: CDR3 DNA, CDR3 protein, V gene, D gene, clone size, J gene. The D gene is left open where the match is weak. Clone size, where shown, is once, few, many, or a class for clones that have expanded.

CDR3 DNA: TGTGCCAGCAGCTCCTCACTGACGGGTCCCTATGGCTACACCTTC
CDR3 protein: CASSSSLTGPYGYTF
V gene: TRBV7-2
D gene: .
clone size: .
J gene: TRBJ1-2

CDR3 DNA: TGTGCCAGTAGTATAGTCCCTAGCGAGGCCTACAATGAGCAGTTCTTC
CDR3 protein: CASSIVPSEAYNEQFF
V gene: TRBV19
D gene: .
clone size: once
J gene: TRBJ2-1

CDR3 DNA: TGTGCCAGCAGCGCTGACAGGGGTCCCACAGATACGCAGTATTTT
CDR3 protein: CASSADRGPTDTQYF
V gene: TRBV7-2
D gene: TRBD1
clone size: .
J gene: TRBJ2-3

CDR3 DNA: TGTGCCAGCAGCTTAAGCACAGGGGAAGAGACCCAGTACTTC
CDR3 protein: CASSLSTGEETQYF
V gene: TRBV7-6
D gene: TRBD1
clone size: .
J gene: TRBJ2-5

CDR3 DNA: TGTGCCAGCAGCTTACGCCCCCCCCAGGGTGTGACTGAAGCTTTCTTT
CDR3 protein: CASSLRPPQGVTEAFF
V gene: TRBV7-6
D gene: .
clone size: .
J gene: TRBJ1-1

CDR3 DNA: TGTGCCAGTGCCCCCAGGGTCGACTATGGCTACACCTTC
CDR3 protein: CASAPRVDYGYTF
V gene: TRBV19
D gene: .
clone size: .
J gene: TRBJ1-2

CDR3 DNA: TGTGCCAGCAGTTACTCTGCTAGCGGGGTCTACAATGAGCAGTTCTTC
CDR3 protein: CASSYSASGVYNEQFF
V gene: TRBV6-6
D gene: TRBD2
clone size: .
J gene: TRBJ2-1

CDR3 DNA: TGTGCCAGCAGCTTAGTCCGGGGGGGCACCTACGAGCAGTACTTC
CDR3 protein: CASSLVRGGTYEQYF
V gene: TRBV7-2
D gene: TRBD2
clone size: .
J gene: TRBJ2-7

CDR3 DNA: TGTGCCAGCTCACCCCAGGGGCCCTCCTCTTTCAATCAGCCCCAGCATTTT
CDR3 protein: CASSPQGPSSFNQPQHF
V gene: TRBV18
D gene: .
clone size: .
J gene: TRBJ1-5

CDR3 DNA: TGTGCCAGCAGCCAAGCCTCGACAGGGTGGAGTGGCTACACCTTC
CDR3 protein: CASSQASTGWSGYTF
V gene: TRBV3-1/TRBV3-2
D gene: TRBD1
clone size: .
J gene: TRBJ1-2

CDR3 DNA: TGCGCCAGCAGGCACCCGGAGGGTAGCGGAAACACCGGGGAGCTGTTTTTT
CDR3 protein: CASRHPEGSGNTGELFF
V gene: TRBV4-1
D gene: .
clone size: few
J gene: TRBJ2-2

CDR3 DNA: TGTGCCAGCATACTCACAGGGGATAATTCACCCCTCCACTTT
CDR3 protein: CASILTGDNSPLHF
V gene: TRBV3-1/TRBV3-2
D gene: TRBD1
clone size: .
J gene: TRBJ1-6

CDR3 DNA: TGTGCCAGCAGTTATGCCCCCGGGGGGGCCACTAACTATGGCTACACCTTC
CDR3 protein: CASSYAPGGATNYGYTF
V gene: TRBV6-2/TRBV6-3
D gene: .
clone size: .
J gene: TRBJ1-2

CDR3 DNA: TGTGCCAGCAGTTCATACAGGGGAACAAGCTCCTACGAGCAGTACTTC
CDR3 protein: CASSSYRGTSSYEQYF
V gene: TRBV28
D gene: TRBD1
clone size: .
J gene: TRBJ2-7

CDR3 DNA: TGTGCCAGCAGTGAAGCTAGGAGTCAGACCCAGTACTTC
CDR3 protein: CASSEARSQTQYF
V gene: TRBV6-1
D gene: .
clone size: .
J gene: TRBJ2-5

CDR3 DNA: TGTGCCAGCAGCACAGGAGTGGGGGAGCAGTACTTC
CDR3 protein: CASSTGVGEQYF
V gene: TRBV11-3
D gene: .
clone size: .
J gene: TRBJ2-7

CDR3 DNA: TGCGCCAGCAGCCAAGAGAGGGGGCGCGGATACGAGCAGTACTTC
CDR3 protein: CASSQERGRGYEQYF
V gene: TRBV4-1
D gene: TRBD1
clone size: .
J gene: TRBJ2-7

CDR3 DNA: TGTGCCAGCAGCCCGGGACTAGCGGGGGGGTCTGGGGCCAACGTCCTGACTTTC
CDR3 protein: CASSPGLAGGSGANVLTF
V gene: TRBV5-4
D gene: TRBD2
clone size: .
J gene: TRBJ2-6

CDR3 DNA: TGTGCCAGCAGTCGGACAGGACCCTACGAGCAGTACTTC
CDR3 protein: CASSRTGPYEQYF
V gene: TRBV6-2/TRBV6-3
D gene: TRBD1
clone size: .
J gene: TRBJ2-7

CDR3 DNA: TGCGCCAGCAGTGAGTCGTCGGCGGGGGGTCGATTCTCCTACAATGAGCAGTTCTTC
CDR3 protein: CASSESSAGGRFSYNEQFF
V gene: TRBV10-1
D gene: TRBD2
clone size: .
J gene: TRBJ2-1

CDR3 DNA: TGTGCCAGCAGCTTGGATCCGTTCGTGAGGACAGGGGGCTTAACAGCTTTCTTT
CDR3 protein: CASSLDPFVRTGGLTAFF
V gene: TRBV5-4
D gene: TRBD1
clone size: .
J gene: TRBJ1-1

CDR3 DNA: TGTGCCAGCTCACCACCGTCCAGCGGTGCCTACAATGAGCAGTTCTTC
CDR3 protein: CASSPPSSGAYNEQFF
V gene: TRBV18
D gene: .
clone size: .
J gene: TRBJ2-1

CDR3 DNA: TGTGCCAGCAGTTACTCACCGGGACAGCATTCACCCCTCCACTTT
CDR3 protein: CASSYSPGQHSPLHF
V gene: TRBV6-5
D gene: TRBD1
clone size: .
J gene: TRBJ1-6

CDR3 DNA: TGTGCCAGCAGCCTGGGACAGGCCCTCTTAAATTCACCCCTCCACTTT
CDR3 protein: CASSLGQALLNSPLHF
V gene: TRBV11-1
D gene: TRBD1
clone size: .
J gene: TRBJ1-6

CDR3 DNA: TGTGCCAGCAGCTGGGGTGGGAGCACTGAAGCTTTCTTT
CDR3 protein: CASSWGGSTEAFF
V gene: TRBV11-2
D gene: .
clone size: .
J gene: TRBJ1-1

CDR3 DNA: TGCGCCAGCAGCTCCCCGGACAGGGGGGGGACTGAAGCTTTCTTT
CDR3 protein: CASSSPDRGGTEAFF
V gene: TRBV5-1
D gene: TRBD1
clone size: .
J gene: TRBJ1-1

CDR3 DNA: TGTGCCAGCACCAAAGCGGGGGCCGCCTACGAGCAGTACTTC
CDR3 protein: CASTKAGAAYEQYF
V gene: TRBV2
D gene: TRBD2
clone size: .
J gene: TRBJ2-7

CDR3 DNA: TGTGCCATCACCCAACAGGGCGCTGGGGCCAACGTCCTGACTTTC
CDR3 protein: CAITQQGAGANVLTF
V gene: TRBV10-3
D gene: .
clone size: .
J gene: TRBJ2-6

CDR3 DNA: TGTGCCAGCAGTCAAAGCGGGACGGGAGGAGATACGCAGTATTTT
CDR3 protein: CASSQSGTGGDTQYF
V gene: TRBV7-3
D gene: TRBD2
clone size: .
J gene: TRBJ2-3

CDR3 DNA: TGTGCCAGCAGCTTTTTGGGCGGGGGGAGCACAGATACGCAGTATTTT
CDR3 protein: CASSFLGGGSTDTQYF
V gene: TRBV5-6
D gene: TRBD2
clone size: .
J gene: TRBJ2-3

CDR3 DNA: TGTGCCAGCAGTAGCGGCGGGGGGACCGGGGAGCTGTTTTTT
CDR3 protein: CASSSGGGTGELFF
V gene: TRBV14
D gene: TRBD2
clone size: .
J gene: TRBJ2-2

CDR3 DNA: TGTGCCAGTAGTATTAGGGCCGCGGGGGGCTCGAACACCGGGGAGCTGTTTTTT
CDR3 protein: CASSIRAAGGSNTGELFF
V gene: TRBV19
D gene: TRBD2
clone size: .
J gene: TRBJ2-2

CDR3 DNA: TGTGCCAGTAGTATAGCATTTGGGACAGGGCCCGCCAACGTCCTGACTTTC
CDR3 protein: CASSIAFGTGPANVLTF
V gene: TRBV19
D gene: TRBD1
clone size: once
J gene: TRBJ2-6

CDR3 DNA: TGTGCCAGCAGTGCACCGGGACTAGCCCCCTACGAGCAGTACTTC
CDR3 protein: CASSAPGLAPYEQYF
V gene: TRBV25-1
D gene: TRBD2
clone size: .
J gene: TRBJ2-7

CDR3 DNA: TGCGCCAGCAGCTTCAGCGGGGGGGCCTACGAGCAGTACTTC
CDR3 protein: CASSFSGGAYEQYF
V gene: TRBV5-1
D gene: TRBD2
clone size: .
J gene: TRBJ2-7

CDR3 DNA: TGTGCCAGCAGCTTCCTAGCGGGGCCCTACGAGCAGTACTTC
CDR3 protein: CASSFLAGPYEQYF
V gene: TRBV5-4
D gene: TRBD2
clone size: .
J gene: TRBJ2-7

CDR3 DNA: TGTGCCAGCAGCCCGCCGGGACAGAAGAACACTGAAGCTTTCTTT
CDR3 protein: CASSPPGQKNTEAFF
V gene: TRBV5-4
D gene: TRBD1
clone size: .
J gene: TRBJ1-1

CDR3 DNA: TGTGCCAGCAGCCCGGGACTAGCCGGGACTTACGAGCAGTACTTC
CDR3 protein: CASSPGLAGTYEQYF
V gene: TRBV7-2
D gene: TRBD2
clone size: .
J gene: TRBJ2-7

CDR3 DNA: TGTGCCAGCAGAAAGACAGATTCAAGGGAGCTGTTTTTT
CDR3 protein: CASRKTDSRELFF
V gene: TRBV5-4
D gene: .
clone size: .
J gene: TRBJ2-2

CDR3 DNA: TGTGCCAGCAGCCAGGGAGGTCTGATCTACGAGCAGTACTTC
CDR3 protein: CASSQGGLIYEQYF
V gene: TRBV14
D gene: .
clone size: .
J gene: TRBJ2-7

CDR3 DNA: TGTGCCAGCAGTTTAGCGGGCGCAGGAAATGAGCAGTTCTTC
CDR3 protein: CASSLAGAGNEQFF
V gene: TRBV28
D gene: .
clone size: .
J gene: TRBJ2-1

CDR3 DNA: TGTGCCAGCAGCGTAAGCGATTGGGCAGATACGCAGTATTTT
CDR3 protein: CASSVSDWADTQYF
V gene: TRBV9
D gene: .
clone size: .
J gene: TRBJ2-3

CDR3 DNA: TGTGCCAGCTCGGACAGGAAAAACACTGAAGCTTTCTTT
CDR3 protein: CASSDRKNTEAFF
V gene: TRBV5-4
D gene: TRBD1
clone size: .
J gene: TRBJ1-1

CDR3 DNA: TGTGCCACCAGGGACTCCGCAGATACGCAGTATTTT
CDR3 protein: CATRDSADTQYF
V gene: TRBV24-1
D gene: .
clone size: .
J gene: TRBJ2-3

CDR3 DNA: TGTGCCAGTAGTCCCGAAGACAGGTCTGGGTATGGCTACACCTTC
CDR3 protein: CASSPEDRSGYGYTF
V gene: TRBV19
D gene: .
clone size: few
J gene: TRBJ1-2

CDR3 DNA: TGTGCCAGCAGTTTTTCAGGGCTTGGCTATGGCTACACCTTC
CDR3 protein: CASSFSGLGYGYTF
V gene: TRBV28
D gene: .
clone size: .
J gene: TRBJ1-2

CDR3 DNA: TGTGCCAGCAATAGGGGACAGGGGGAGGGCACTGAAGCTTTCTTT
CDR3 protein: CASNRGQGEGTEAFF
V gene: TRBV6-5
D gene: TRBD1
clone size: .
J gene: TRBJ1-1

CDR3 DNA: TGTGCCAGCAGCCACGACGAAGGCGGGCAGTACTTC
CDR3 protein: CASSHDEGGQYF
V gene: TRBV11-3
D gene: .
clone size: .
J gene: TRBJ2-7

CDR3 DNA: TGCGCCAGCAGCTTGGATTCCCGACAGGGGCCGACTGCTGAAGCTTTCTTT
CDR3 protein: CASSLDSRQGPTAEAFF
V gene: TRBV5-1
D gene: TRBD1
clone size: .
J gene: TRBJ1-1

CDR3 DNA: TGTGCCAGCAGTTGGACAGGGGGGGGAGGGACTTATTCTAAAGCTTTCTTT
CDR3 protein: CASSWTGGGGTYSKAFF
V gene: TRBV28
D gene: TRBD1
clone size: .
J gene: TRBJ1-1

CDR3 DNA: TGCGCCAGCAGCCAAGGGCCAGCGGGGGGTCCAGCCAAAAACATTCAGTACTTC
CDR3 protein: CASSQGPAGGPAKNIQYF
V gene: TRBV4-1
D gene: TRBD2
clone size: .
J gene: TRBJ2-4

CDR3 DNA: TGTGCCAGCAGTGAATTGAGGGGGAGCTCCTACGAGCAGTACTTC
CDR3 protein: CASSELRGSSYEQYF
V gene: TRBV2
D gene: .
clone size: once
J gene: TRBJ2-7

CDR3 DNA: TGTGCCAGCAGCTACGGGACAAGTGAATCACCCCTCCACTTT
CDR3 protein: CASSYGTSESPLHF
V gene: TRBV16
D gene: .
clone size: .
J gene: TRBJ1-6

CDR3 DNA: TGTGCCAGCAGTCCAAGGGGGCGGAATCAGCCCCAGCATTTT
CDR3 protein: CASSPRGRNQPQHF
V gene: TRBV16
D gene: TRBD1
clone size: few
J gene: TRBJ1-5

CDR3 DNA: TGTGCCAGCAGCTTGGCCGAAGAGGGGGCCTACGAGCAGTACTTC
CDR3 protein: CASSLAEEGAYEQYF
V gene: TRBV5-4
D gene: .
clone size: .
J gene: TRBJ2-7

CDR3 DNA: TGTGCCAGCAGCTTAAGTCTGAATAGCGGGGTTCCGAAATACAATGAGCAGTTCTTC
CDR3 protein: CASSLSLNSGVPKYNEQFF
V gene: TRBV7-9
D gene: TRBD2
clone size: .
J gene: TRBJ2-1